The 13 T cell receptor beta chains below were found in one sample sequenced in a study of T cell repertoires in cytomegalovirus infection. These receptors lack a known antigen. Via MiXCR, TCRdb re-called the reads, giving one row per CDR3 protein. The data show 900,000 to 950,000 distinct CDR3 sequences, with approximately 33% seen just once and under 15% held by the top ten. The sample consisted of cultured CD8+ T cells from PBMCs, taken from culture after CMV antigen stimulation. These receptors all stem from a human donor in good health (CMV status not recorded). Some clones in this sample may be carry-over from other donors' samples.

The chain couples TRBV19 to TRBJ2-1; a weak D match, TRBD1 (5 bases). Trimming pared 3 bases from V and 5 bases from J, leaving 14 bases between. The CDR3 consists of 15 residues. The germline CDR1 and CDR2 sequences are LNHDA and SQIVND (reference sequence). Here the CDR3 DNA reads TGTGCCAGTAGTATCGGACATTCATTGGACAATGAGCAGTTCTTC. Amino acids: CASSIGHSLDNEQFF. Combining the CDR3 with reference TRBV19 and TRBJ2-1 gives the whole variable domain DGGITQSPKYLFRKEGQNVTLSCEQNLNHDAMYWYRQDPGQGLRLIYYSQIVNDFQKGDIAEGYSVSREKKESFPLTVTSAQKNPTAFYLCASSIGHSLDNEQFFGPGTRLTVL.

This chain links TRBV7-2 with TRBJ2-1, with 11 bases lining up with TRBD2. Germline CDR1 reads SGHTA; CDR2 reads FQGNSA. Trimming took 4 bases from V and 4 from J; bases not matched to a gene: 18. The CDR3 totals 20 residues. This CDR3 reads CASSSGVLGGTSGFYNEQFF. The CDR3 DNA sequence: TGTGCCAGCAGCTCTGGAGTTCTTGGTGGGACTAGCGGATTTTACAATGAGCAGTTCTTC.

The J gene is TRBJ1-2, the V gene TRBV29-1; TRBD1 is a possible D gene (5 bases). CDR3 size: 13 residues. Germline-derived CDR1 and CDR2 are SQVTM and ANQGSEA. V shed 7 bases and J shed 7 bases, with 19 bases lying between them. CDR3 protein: CSAAETERSGYTF. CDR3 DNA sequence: TGCAGCGCGGCGGAGACAGAGCGCTCTGGCTACACCTTC.

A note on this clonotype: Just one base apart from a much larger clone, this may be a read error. DNA for the CDR3: TGTGCCAGCAGTTTGGGGACAGGCTACCATGGCCACACCTTC. Translating gives CASSLGTGYHGHTF. The chain uses TRBV12-3 or TRBV12-4 and TRBJ1-2; 8 positions agree with TRBD1. This CDR3 comprises 14 residues.

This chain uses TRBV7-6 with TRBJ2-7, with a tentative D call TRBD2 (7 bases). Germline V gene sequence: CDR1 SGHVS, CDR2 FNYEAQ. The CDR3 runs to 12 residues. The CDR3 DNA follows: TGTGCAAGGGGGGGGGGTGCCTACGAGCAGTACGTC. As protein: CARGGGAYEQYV.

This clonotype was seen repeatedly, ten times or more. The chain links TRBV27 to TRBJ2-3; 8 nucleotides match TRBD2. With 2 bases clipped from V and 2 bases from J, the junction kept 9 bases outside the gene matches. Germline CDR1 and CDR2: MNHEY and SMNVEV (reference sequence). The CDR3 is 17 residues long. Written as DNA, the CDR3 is TGTGCCAGCAGTTTAAGAACCCCTAGCGGGCCCACAGATACGCAGTATTTT. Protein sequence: CASSLRTPSGPTDTQYF.

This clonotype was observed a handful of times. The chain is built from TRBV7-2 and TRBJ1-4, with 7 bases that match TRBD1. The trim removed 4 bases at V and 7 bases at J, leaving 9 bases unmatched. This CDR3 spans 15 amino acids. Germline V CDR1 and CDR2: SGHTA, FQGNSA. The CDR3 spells CASSWSLRGSEKLFF. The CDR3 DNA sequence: TGTGCCAGCAGCTGGAGTCTCAGGGGGAGTGAAAAACTGTTTTTT.

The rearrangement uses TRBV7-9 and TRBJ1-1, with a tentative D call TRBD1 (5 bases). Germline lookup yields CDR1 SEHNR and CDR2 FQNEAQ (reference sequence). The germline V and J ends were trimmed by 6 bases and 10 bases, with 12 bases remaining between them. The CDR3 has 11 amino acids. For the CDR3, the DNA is TGTGCCAGCAGGACTAACGGGGGAGCTTTCTTT. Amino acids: CASRTNGGAFF.

The CDR3 coding sequence is TGTGCCAGCAGTTTAGTAGACAGGCGATACGAGCAGTACTTC. Translating gives CASSLVDRRYEQYF. V is TRBV12-3 or TRBV12-4 and J is TRBJ2-7; tentative D call: TRBD1 (6 bases). V lost 1 base and J 4 bases, leaving 11 bases between the germline ends. The CDR3 runs 14 residues.

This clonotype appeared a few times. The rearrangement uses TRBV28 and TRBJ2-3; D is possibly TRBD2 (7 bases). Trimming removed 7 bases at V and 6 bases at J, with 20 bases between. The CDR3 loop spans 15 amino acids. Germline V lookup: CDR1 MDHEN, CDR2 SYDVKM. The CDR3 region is CASTRRGGHGDTQYF. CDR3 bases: TGTGCCAGCACTCGTAGGGGGGGGCATGGGGATACGCAGTATTTT.

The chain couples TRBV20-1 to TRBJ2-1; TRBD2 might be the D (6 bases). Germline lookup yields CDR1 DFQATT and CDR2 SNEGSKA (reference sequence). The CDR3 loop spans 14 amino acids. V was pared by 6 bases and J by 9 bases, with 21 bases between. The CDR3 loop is CSAGPGLGDREQFF. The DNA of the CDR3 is TGCAGTGCCGGACCGGGACTCGGGGACCGTGAGCAGTTCTTC.

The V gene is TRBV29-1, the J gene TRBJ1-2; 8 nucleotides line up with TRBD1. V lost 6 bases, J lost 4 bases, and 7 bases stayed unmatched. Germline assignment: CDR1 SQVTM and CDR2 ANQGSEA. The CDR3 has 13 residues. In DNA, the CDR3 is TGCAGCGTCGAAAAGACAGGGGCCTATGGCTACACCTTC. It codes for CSVEKTGAYGYTF. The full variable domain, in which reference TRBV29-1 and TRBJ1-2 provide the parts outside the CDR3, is SAVISQKPSRDICQRGTSLTIQCQVDSQVTMMFWYRQQPGQSLTLIATANQGSEATYESGFVIDKFPISRPNLTFSTLTVSNMSPEDSSIYLCSVEKTGAYGYTFGSGTRLTVV.

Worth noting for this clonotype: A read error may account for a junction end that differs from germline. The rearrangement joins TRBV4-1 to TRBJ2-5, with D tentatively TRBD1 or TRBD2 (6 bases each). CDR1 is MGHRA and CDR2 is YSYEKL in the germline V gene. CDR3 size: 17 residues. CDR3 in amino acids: CASSQDGSGGAGETQYF. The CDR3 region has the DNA TGTGCCAGCAGCCAAGATGGTAGTGGGGGCGCGGGGGAGACCCAGTACTTC.